This paragraph reports one T cell receptor beta chain. Its specificity is unknown. The sample belongs to a study of human T cells and chemical hapten exposure. Study in general: Per-sample TCR yield variation was attributed mainly to small pooled library volume differences. Study results and caveats: Those TCRs sitting above 1 in 1000 frequency stayed the same with DPC sensitization.

The library tagged each cDNA molecule with unique molecular identifiers. Per the study methods: Sequenced samples showed a median of around 96,000 TCRs each, with counts running from roughly 23,000 to 700,000. TCRdb processed the RACE reads anew with MiXCR; each CDR3 protein has one entry. None of the V and J calls come from the authors' own analysis; TCRdb made them. The sample consists of fewer than 50,000 distinct CDR3 sequences, 3.7% of them appearing once. Germline CDR1 DFQATT, CDR2 SNEGSKA (reference sequence). The CDR3 spans 17 residues. As for time point: healthy volunteer bleed at 6 weeks. The starting material, unfractionated whole blood, was used for total RNA extraction.

Sequencing was done on a sample of whole blood. This receptor was taken from a human donor in good health. Some clones in this sample may be carry-over from other donors' samples. The rearrangement links TRBV20-1 to TRBJ2-6; tentative D call: TRBD1 (5 bases). The CDR3 nucleotides are TGCAGCGTTCTACAGGAAAAGGGAAGCTCTGGGGCCAACGTCCTGACTTTC. Residues: CSVLQEKGSSGANVLTF.